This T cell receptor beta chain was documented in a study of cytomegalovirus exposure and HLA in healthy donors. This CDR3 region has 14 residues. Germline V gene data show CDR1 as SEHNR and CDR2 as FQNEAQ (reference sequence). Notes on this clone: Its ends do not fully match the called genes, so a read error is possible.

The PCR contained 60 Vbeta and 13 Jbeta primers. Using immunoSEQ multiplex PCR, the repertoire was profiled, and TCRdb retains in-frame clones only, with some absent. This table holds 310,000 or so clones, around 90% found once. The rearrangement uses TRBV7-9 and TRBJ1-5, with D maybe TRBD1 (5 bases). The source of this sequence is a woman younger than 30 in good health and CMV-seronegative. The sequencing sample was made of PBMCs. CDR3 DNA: TGTTCCAGCACCCAGGGTTCCCCCAATCAGCCCCAGCATTTT. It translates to CSSTQGSPNQPQHF.